One sample yielded the 22 T cell receptor beta chains listed below, sequenced in a study of CD8 T cell repertoires and influenza. General observations from the study: Between roughly 50% and 89.5% of each donor's M1-specific TCR beta sequences used TRBV19. Only about half of M1-specific TCRs carried the canonical 11-mer xRSx CDR3beta motif.

cDNA was made from approximately 100-300 ng of total RNA. Only in-frame clones appear in the TCRdb table, and some are missing; sequencing was by immunoSEQ multiplex PCR. The table records more than 300 clones, approximately 30% of them present only once. Weekly restimulation over about 3 weeks used irradiated TAP-deficient T2 cells pulsed with roughly 1 uM peptide. Sequenced sample: M1 dextramer-binding CD8+ T cells from cultured PBMCs. Specified subset: CD8 T cells sorted as dextramer-positive for the influenza matrix M1 58-66 peptide. The source is a person aged 18 to 30 in good health.

V gene TRBV4-2 combines with J gene TRBJ2-7, with 8 nucleotides matching TRBD1. Germline lookup yields CDR1 LGHNA and CDR2 YNFKEQ. The junction had 7 bases not matched to a gene; V was cut back by 0 bases and J by 6 bases. This CDR3 comprises 15 residues. The CDR3 protein is CASSQESTGGREQYF. DNA for the CDR3: TGTGCCAGCAGCCAAGAAAGTACAGGGGGTCGCGAGCAGTACTTC.

The chain has TRBV11-2 and TRBJ2-7, with D unclear. CDR3 length: 12 residues. The germline V gene has CDR1 SGHAT and CDR2 FQNNGV. Trimming shortened V by 1 base and J by 3 bases, and 4 bases separated the two germline ends. CDR3 coding DNA: TGTGCCAGCAGCTTAGTACACTACGAGCAGTACTTC. It codes for CASSLVHYEQYF. Full variable domain (outside the CDR3, taken from reference TRBV11-2 and TRBJ2-7): EAGVAQSPRYKIIEKRQSVAFWCNPISGHATLYWYQQILGQGPKLLIQFQNNGVVDDSQLPKDRFSAERLKGVDSTLKIQPAKLEDSAVYLCASSLVHYEQYFGPGTRLTVT.

V gene TRBV6-5 combines with J gene TRBJ2-7; TRBD1 matches 11 bases. This CDR3 region has 13 residues. CDR1 and CDR2 from the germline V gene are MNHEY and SVGAGI. The trim removed 5 bases at V and 6 bases at J, leaving 3 bases unmatched. CDR3 protein: CASSGQGAPEQYF. CDR3 nucleotide sequence: TGTGCCAGCAGTGGACAGGGGGCGCCCGAGCAGTACTTC.

This clone is labeled as large. V is TRBV10-3 and J is TRBJ2-7, with TRBD2 identical over 7 bases. The V segment lost 3 bases and the J segment 4 bases; nucleotides outside the gene matches: 12. The germline V gene encodes CDR1 ENHRY and CDR2 SYGVKD. This CDR3 has 16 residues. The CDR3 here is CAISELWTGGYYEQYF. CDR3 DNA: TGTGCCATCAGTGAATTATGGACGGGAGGCTATTACGAGCAGTACTTC.

The sample holds a few counts of this clone. The chain couples TRBV6-5 to TRBJ1-5; a weak D match, TRBD1 (5 bases). The germline V gene encodes CDR1 MNHEY and CDR2 SVGAGI. The germline V and J ends were trimmed by 5 bases and 1 base, with 6 bases remaining between them. This CDR3 has 13 residues. The CDR3 coding sequence is TGTGCCAGCAGTCGACAGAGCAATCAGCCCCAGCATTTT. This codes for CASSRQSNQPQHF.

This clone was seen a handful of times. This chain connects TRBV28 to TRBJ2-7; 8 bases fit TRBD2. Trimming cost V 1 base and J 6 bases; bases outside gene matches: 8. Looked up from germline, CDR1 is MDHEN and CDR2 is SYDVKM. This CDR3 region has 15 residues. CDR3 nucleotides: TGTGCCAGCAGTTTATCGGGGGGGGTGGCCTTCGAGCAGTACTTC. The encoded protein is CASSLSGGVAFEQYF.

The rearrangement uses TRBV28 and TRBJ2-1; D possibly corresponds to TRBD1 (6 bases). The germline CDR1 and CDR2 sequences are MDHEN and SYDVKM. The CDR3 is 11 residues long. The germline V and J ends were trimmed by 6 bases and 11 bases, with 11 bases remaining between them. The CDR3 DNA follows: TGTGCCAGCAGCCCTGGACAGCAGCAGTTCTTC. Translation gives CASSPGQQQFF.

The chain recombines TRBV9 with TRBJ1-1; 8 bases are shared with TRBD1. The germline gives CDR1 SGDLS, CDR2 YYNGEE. V lost 1 base, J lost 5 bases, and 7 bases stayed unmatched. The CDR3 is 15 amino acids. In DNA, the CDR3 is TGTGCCAGCAGCGTAACCGACAGGGGCTCTACTGAAGCTTTCTTT. Translation: CASSVTDRGSTEAFF.

As to this clone: One end of the junction does not line up with germline, which may come from a read error. This chain joins TRBV6-5 and TRBJ1-5; D perhaps matches TRBD1 (5 bases). This CDR3 is built from 14 residues. Germline values: CDR1 MNHEY, CDR2 SVGAGI. For the CDR3, the DNA is TGTGCCAGCAGTGCTGGGACTGAGCAATCAGCCCCAGCATTT. Translating it yields CASSAGTEQSAPAF.

J is TRBJ2-7 and V is TRBV2; D might be TRBD1 (6 bases). The germline V gene has CDR1 SNHLY and CDR2 FYNNEI. V lost 6 bases and J lost 4, with 10 bases in between. The CDR3 has 12 amino acids. The DNA of the CDR3 is TGTGCCAGCAGGGGGGACAAATACGAGCAGTACTTC. Protein: CASRGDKYEQYF.

J is TRBJ1-2 and V is TRBV6-4, with 9 bases that match TRBD1. The CDR3 loop spans 16 amino acids. Germline assignment: CDR1 MRHNA and CDR2 SNTAGT. V dropped 3 bases and J dropped 4; count of bases not matched to a gene: 9. In nucleotides, the CDR3 is TGTGCCAGCAGTGAGTTTAGGACAGGGGATATCTATGGCTACACCTTC. Amino acid sequence: CASSEFRTGDIYGYTF.

This clone was found many times. The chain is built from TRBV2 and TRBJ2-7; D perhaps matches TRBD2 (5 bases). This CDR3 is built from 14 residues. The germline gives CDR1 SNHLY, CDR2 FYNNEI. Trimming stripped 5 bases from V and 1 base from J, with 12 bases between. CDR3 region: CASSPSGMSYEQYF. The CDR3 DNA is TGTGCCAGCAGTCCTTCGGGGATGTCCTACGAGCAGTACTTC.

A few counts support this clone. The gene calls are TRBV2 and TRBJ2-1; maybe TRBD1 (5 bases). Germline CDR1 SNHLY, CDR2 FYNNEI. This CDR3 is built from 11 residues. Trimming stripped 5 bases from V and 8 bases from J, with 7 bases between. The CDR3 sequence is CASSLTDEQFF. CDR3 DNA: TGTGCCAGCAGTTTGACAGATGAGCAGTTCTTC. Full variable domain (outside the CDR3, taken from reference TRBV2 and TRBJ2-1): EPEVTQTPSHQVTQMGQEVILRCVPISNHLYFYWYRQILGQKVEFLVSFYNNEISEKSEIFDDQFSVERPDGSNFTLKIRSTKLEDSAMYFCASSLTDEQFFGPGTRLTVL.

Relative to its sample, this clone is medium-sized (0.01 to 0.1%). The chain is built from TRBV4-1 and TRBJ2-2; 9 positions match TRBD1. The V gene's germline CDR1 is MGHRA and CDR2 YSYEKL. Losses at the gene ends were 3 bases for V and 7 bases for J; bases not matched to a gene: 9. The CDR3 totals 16 residues. The CDR3, as DNA: TGCGCCAGCAGCCACATACCGGGACAGGGTATCGGGGAGCTGTTTTTT. It codes for CASSHIPGQGIGELFF.

This clone was seen more than once but under ten times. CDR3 nucleotides: TGTGCCAGCAGTGTCAACGGGGCGGACAGGAGCAATCAGCCCCAGCATTTT. Protein sequence: CASSVNGADRSNQPQHF. The chain uses TRBV28 and TRBJ1-5; 7 bases line up with TRBD1. The germline CDR1 and CDR2 sequences are MDHEN and SYDVKM. V trimming: 5 bases; J trimming: 1 base; junction bases outside the gene matches: 11. The CDR3 consists of 17 residues.

The chain links TRBV5-4 to TRBJ2-1; 11 nucleotides line up with TRBD2. The junction had 13 bases not matched to a gene; V was cut back by 4 bases and J by 7 bases. The germline V gene encodes CDR1 SGHNT and CDR2 YYREEE (reference sequence). The CDR3 is 17 residues long. CDR3 region: CASSQEDLTSGTNEQFF. The DNA of the CDR3 is TGTGCCAGCAGCCAAGAAGATCTGACTAGCGGGACTAATGAGCAGTTCTTC.

The chain employs TRBV5-4 and TRBJ2-3; D remains ambiguous. CDR1 and CDR2 from the germline V gene are SGHNT and YYREEE (reference sequence). The CDR3 is 14 residues long. Trimming stripped 0 bases from V and 6 bases from J, with 11 bases between. CDR3 amino acids: CASSLESPGDTQYF. The CDR3 DNA reads TGTGCCAGCAGCTTGGAGTCTCCCGGGGATACGCAGTATTTT.

This clone was seen only a few times. The V gene is TRBV10-3, the J gene TRBJ1-1; D not certain. The V gene lost 0 bases and the J gene lost 0 bases, with 8 bases spanning the gap. CDR1 is ENHRY, CDR2 SYGVKD, per germline. The CDR3 is 15 amino acids. CDR3: CAISESGEMNTEAFF. The CDR3 DNA sequence: TGTGCCATCAGTGAGTCTGGGGAGATGAACACTGAAGCTTTCTTT.

This clone counts as medium-sized. J is TRBJ2-1 and V is TRBV5-6, with TRBD1 matching 7 bases. The V gene end was trimmed by 1 base and the J gene end by 7 bases; junction bases not matched to a gene: 8. The germline gives CDR1 SGHDT, CDR2 YYEEEE. The CDR3 contains 15 residues. CDR3 coding DNA: TGTGCCAGCAGCTTGACAGGAGCCAGGGGGAATGAGCAGTTCTTC. Translated: CASSLTGARGNEQFF.

In its sample, this clone ranks as medium-sized. Additional DNA sequences in this sample encode the identical CDR3. The CDR3, as DNA: TGTGCCAGCAGTCCAACTAGCGGGAGCTTCTACGAGCAGTACTTC. Amino acid sequence: CASSPTSGSFYEQYF. The rearrangement uses TRBV27 and TRBJ2-7; 11 nucleotides align to TRBD2. This CDR3 contains 15 residues. Germline CDR1 is MNHEY and CDR2 is SMNVEV (reference sequence). Losses at the gene ends were 5 bases for V and 3 bases for J; bases not matched to a gene: 6.

By share, this clone counts as hyperexpanded. V gene TRBV19 combines with J gene TRBJ2-1; TRBD2 agrees at 9 bases. V shed 3 bases and J 7 bases; nucleotides not matched to a gene: 1. The length of the CDR3 is 13 residues. CDR1 LNHDA and CDR2 SQIVND come from the germline V gene (reference sequence). CDR3 amino acids: CASSMTSGNEQFF. DNA for the CDR3: TGTGCCAGTAGTATGACTAGCGGTAATGAGCAGTTCTTC.

This clone was counted a few times. J is TRBJ1-1 and V is TRBV4-1, with 7 bases that match TRBD1. The CDR3 contains 15 residues. Trimming took 3 bases from V and 1 from J; bases not matched to a gene: 5. Germline CDR1 and CDR2: MGHRA and YSYEKL. CDR3 region: CASSQPDRTNTEAFF. CDR3 DNA: TGCGCCAGCAGCCAGCCGGACAGGACGAACACTGAAGCTTTCTTT.